The text below deals with one TCR beta chain. The antigen remains undetermined. Data came from immunoSEQ multiplex PCR; TCRdb stores just in-frame clones and leaves some out. The sample lists roughly 60,000 clones, 87% occurring once. The data stem from a study of OX40 agonist ivuxolimab in advanced cancers. Study-level information: Intravenous ivuxolimab was administered to patients every 2 weeks at 0.01 to 10 mg/kg. Study-level findings and limits: CD8+ T cells (on average) carried more expanded clones than CD4+ T cells. At doses 0.1 to 3.0 mg/kg, CD4+ and CD8+ clones expanded.

V gave up 0 bases and J gave up 1 base; unmatched junction bases: 5. The CDR3 sequence is 16 residues long. Germline V gene lookup returns CDR1 KGHSH and CDR2 LQKENI. The sequence derives from an adult with an advanced solid tumor such as melanoma, head and neck, liver or kidney cancer. V and J are TRBV18 and TRBJ1-1, with TRBD1 matching over 7 bases. Sequencing used CD4+ or CD8+ T cells sorted from blood, obtained in a trial of the OX40 agonist ivuxolimab. The CDR3 sequence is CASSPPSQGQNTEAFF. Here the CDR3 DNA reads TGTGCCAGCTCACCACCGTCACAGGGGCAGAACACTGAAGCTTTCTTT.